This TCR beta chain was sequenced during a study of T cell repertoires in cytomegalovirus infection. Turning to the study itself: HLA-B-restricted CMV epitopes that are well studied, plus recently identified HLA-C-restricted ones, were used by the study. A matching HLA type, together with CMV infection, was signaled by public TCR beta signatures. General study results and limits: The cumulative frequency of public TCR beta families distinguished individuals who carried CMV together with the relevant HLA. HLA-C-restricted TCR beta clonotypes specific for CMV led the ex vivo response.

CDR1 SGHTA and CDR2 FQGNSA come from the germline V gene. This CDR3 has 15 amino acids. Trimming pared 1 base from V and 6 bases from J, leaving 10 bases between. TCRdb independently ran MiXCR on the reads; one entry per CDR3 protein. The profile covers under 450,000 distinct CDR3 sequences, with about 32% appearing a single time and roughly 14% taken by the ten largest. This clonotype came up a few times. Its antigen remains unknown. This sequence was found in a human donor in good health (CMV status not recorded). Some clones in this sample may be carry-over from other donors' samples. The chain combines TRBV7-2 with TRBJ1-6; D uncertain. This specimen was cultured PBMCs, taken from culture after CMV antigen stimulation. The CDR3 protein is CASSLEATSNSPLHF. The CDR3 DNA follows: TGTGCCAGCAGCTTAGAGGCGACAAGTAATTCACCCCTCCACTTT.